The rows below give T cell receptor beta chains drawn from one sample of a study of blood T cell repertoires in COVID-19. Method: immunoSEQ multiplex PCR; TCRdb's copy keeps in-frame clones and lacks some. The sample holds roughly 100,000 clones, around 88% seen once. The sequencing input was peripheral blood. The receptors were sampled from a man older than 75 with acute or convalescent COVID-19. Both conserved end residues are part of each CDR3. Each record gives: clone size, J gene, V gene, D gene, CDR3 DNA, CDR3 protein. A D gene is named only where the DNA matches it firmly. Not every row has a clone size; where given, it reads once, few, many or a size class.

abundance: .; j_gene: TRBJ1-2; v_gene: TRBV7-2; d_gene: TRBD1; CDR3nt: TGTGCCAGCAGGAGGTTTGCCGGGACAGATTTCTATGGCTACACCTTC; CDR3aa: CASRRFAGTDFYGYTF
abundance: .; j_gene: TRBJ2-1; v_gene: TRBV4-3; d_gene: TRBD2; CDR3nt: TGCGCCAGCAGCCAAGGGACTAGTAATTATGAGCAGTTCTTC; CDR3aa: CASSQGTSNYEQFF
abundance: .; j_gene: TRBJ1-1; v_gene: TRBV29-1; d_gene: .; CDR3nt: TGCAGCGTCGTGGGGGGCACTGAAGCTTTCTTT; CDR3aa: CSVVGGTEAFF
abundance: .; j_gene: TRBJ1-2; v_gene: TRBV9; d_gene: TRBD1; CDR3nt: TGTGCCAGCAGCGTGGGGACAGACTATGGCTACACCTTC; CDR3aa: CASSVGTDYGYTF
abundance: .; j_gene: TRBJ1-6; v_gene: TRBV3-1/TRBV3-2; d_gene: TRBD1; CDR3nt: TGTGCCAGCAGCCAAGACGCAGGGGCAGGGGGTAATTCACCCCTCCACTTT; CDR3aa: CASSQDAGAGGNSPLHF
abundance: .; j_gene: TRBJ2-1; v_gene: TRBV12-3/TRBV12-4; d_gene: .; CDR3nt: TGTGCCAGCAGCCTGGTTCGGAATGAGCAGTTCTTC; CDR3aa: CASSLVRNEQFF
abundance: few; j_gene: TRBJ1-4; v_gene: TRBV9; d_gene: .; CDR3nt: TGTGCCAGCAGCGTAGGAGGGGGAGATGAAAAACTGTTTTTT; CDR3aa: CASSVGGGDEKLFF
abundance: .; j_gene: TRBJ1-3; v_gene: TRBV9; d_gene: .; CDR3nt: TGTGCCAGCAGCGTACTGCCTAGTTTGGCCGGAAACACCATATATTTT; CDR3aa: CASSVLPSLAGNTIYF
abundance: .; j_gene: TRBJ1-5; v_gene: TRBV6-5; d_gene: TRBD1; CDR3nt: TGTGCCAGCAGTTACGGACAGGAGGGTGAGCCCCAGCATTTT; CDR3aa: CASSYGQEGEPQHF
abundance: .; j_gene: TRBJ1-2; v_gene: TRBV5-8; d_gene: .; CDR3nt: TGTGCCAGCAGCTCGTGGACAGAGTATAACTATGGCTACACCTTC; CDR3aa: CASSSWTEYNYGYTF
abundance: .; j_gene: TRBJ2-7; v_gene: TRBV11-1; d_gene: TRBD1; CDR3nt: TGTGCCAGCAGCTTAGTGGGACAGGGGGGGTACGAGCAGTACTTC; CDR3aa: CASSLVGQGGYEQYF
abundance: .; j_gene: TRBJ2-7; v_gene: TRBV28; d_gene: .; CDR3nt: TGTGCCAGCAGTTCCATCCAGGGTCTGGGCGAGCAGTACTTC; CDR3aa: CASSSIQGLGEQYF
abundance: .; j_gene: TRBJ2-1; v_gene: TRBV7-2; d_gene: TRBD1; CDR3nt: TGTGCCAGCAGCAGGACAGGGGGGCCCTACAATGAGCAGTTCTTC; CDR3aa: CASSRTGGPYNEQFF
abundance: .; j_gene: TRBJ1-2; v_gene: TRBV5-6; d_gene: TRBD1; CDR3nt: TGTGCCAGCAGCTTGGGACAGGGTAAGGGCTACACCTTC; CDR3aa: CASSLGQGKGYTF
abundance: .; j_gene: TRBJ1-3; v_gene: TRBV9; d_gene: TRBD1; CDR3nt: TGTGCCAGCAGCCCAATGGGACAGGGCAACTCTGGAAACACCATATATTTT; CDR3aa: CASSPMGQGNSGNTIYF
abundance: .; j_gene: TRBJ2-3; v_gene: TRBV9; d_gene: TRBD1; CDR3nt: TGTGCCAGCAACCGGGACAGGGGATCAGATACGCAGTATTTT; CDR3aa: CASNRDRGSDTQYF
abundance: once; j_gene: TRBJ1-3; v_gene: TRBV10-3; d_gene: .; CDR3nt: TGTGCCATCAGGGCGACAGCTGGAAACACCATATATTTT; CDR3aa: CAIRATAGNTIYF
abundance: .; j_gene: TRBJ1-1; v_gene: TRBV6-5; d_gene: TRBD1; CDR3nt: TGTGCCAGCAGCTCGACAGGGGAAGCTTTCTTT; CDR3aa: CASSSTGEAFF
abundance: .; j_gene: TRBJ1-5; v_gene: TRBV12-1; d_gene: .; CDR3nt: TGTGCCAGCAGCTTTGATACGCCACTGCATTTT; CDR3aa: CASSFDTPLHF
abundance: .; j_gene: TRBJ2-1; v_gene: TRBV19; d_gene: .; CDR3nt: TGTGCCAGTGTCGGCAGGTCCTCCAATGAGCAGTTCTTC; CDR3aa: CASVGRSSNEQFF
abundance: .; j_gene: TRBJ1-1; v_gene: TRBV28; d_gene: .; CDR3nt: TGTGCCAGCAGTTTGGGCAGGTCAGCTTTCTTT; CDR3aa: CASSLGRSAFF
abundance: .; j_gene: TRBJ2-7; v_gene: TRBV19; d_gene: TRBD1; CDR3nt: TGTGCCAGTAGCGGACCGGGACAGGGGGACTACGAGCAGTACTTC; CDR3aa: CASSGPGQGDYEQYF
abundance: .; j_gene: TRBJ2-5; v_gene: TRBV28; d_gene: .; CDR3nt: TGTGCCAGCAGTACTCAAGAGACCCAGTACTTC; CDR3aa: CASSTQETQYF
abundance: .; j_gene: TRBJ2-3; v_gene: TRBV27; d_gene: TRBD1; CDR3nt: TGTGCCAGCAGTTTCCTTCCGGGACAGGGTGGCGCAGATACGCAGTATTTT; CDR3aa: CASSFLPGQGGADTQYF
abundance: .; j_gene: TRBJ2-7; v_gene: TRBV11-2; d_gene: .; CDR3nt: TGTGCCAGCAGCCCTTCTGGGACACCGTACGAGCAGTACTTC; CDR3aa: CASSPSGTPYEQYF
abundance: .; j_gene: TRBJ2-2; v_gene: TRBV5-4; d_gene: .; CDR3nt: TGTGCCAGCAGCTTAAGGGGGAACACCGGGGAGCTGTTTTTT; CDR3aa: CASSLRGNTGELFF